This T cell receptor beta chain is drawn from a study of blood T cell repertoires in COVID-19. Study summary: T cells, B-cell-depleted T cells, or PBMCs provided the cDNA or gDNA that served as material.

This CDR3 comprises 14 residues. From germline, CDR1 is MNHEY and CDR2 SVGEGT. The V end lost 4 bases, the J end lost 1 base, and 10 bases lay between the germline ends. Per the study methods: Reference gene primer amplification gave nucleated cell count estimates. Only in-frame clones appear in the TCRdb table, and some are missing; sequencing was by immunoSEQ multiplex PCR. Clone size and V and J calls were adopted from that table, with D and trimming inferred from the DNA. This table has fewer than 250,000 clones, approximately 91% appearing once. V is TRBV6-2 or TRBV6-3 and J is TRBJ1-1; D not resolved. The TCR comes from a man aged 30-40 years with acute or convalescent COVID-19. Sequenced sample: peripheral blood. The CDR3 DNA follows: TGTGCCAGCAGTTCCCCCCTCTGGAACACTGAAGCTTTCTTT. Translating gives CASSSPLWNTEAFF.